Sequencing of this TCR beta chain was carried out in a study of shared clonotypes between healthy human individuals. Method: immunoSEQ multiplex PCR; TCRdb's copy keeps in-frame clones and lacks some. The sample comprises 2 million to 2.5 million clones, just under 95% of which are singletons, and 0.37% rests with the top ten. The germline V and J ends were trimmed by 2 bases and 5 bases, with 5 bases remaining between them. CDR1 and CDR2 from the germline V gene are PRHDT and FYEKMQ (reference sequence). This CDR3 has 12 residues. This chain connects TRBV13 to TRBJ2-3, with a tentative D call TRBD1 (5 bases). What was sequenced was naive CD4+ T cells from PBMCs. Subset defined: CD45RA+ positively selected. This clonotype originated in a man younger than 35 in good health. Some clones in this sample may be carry-over from other donors' samples. In nucleotides, the CDR3 is TGTGCCAGCAGCTTACAGGGAGATACGCAGTATTTT. It yields the protein CASSLQGDTQYF.